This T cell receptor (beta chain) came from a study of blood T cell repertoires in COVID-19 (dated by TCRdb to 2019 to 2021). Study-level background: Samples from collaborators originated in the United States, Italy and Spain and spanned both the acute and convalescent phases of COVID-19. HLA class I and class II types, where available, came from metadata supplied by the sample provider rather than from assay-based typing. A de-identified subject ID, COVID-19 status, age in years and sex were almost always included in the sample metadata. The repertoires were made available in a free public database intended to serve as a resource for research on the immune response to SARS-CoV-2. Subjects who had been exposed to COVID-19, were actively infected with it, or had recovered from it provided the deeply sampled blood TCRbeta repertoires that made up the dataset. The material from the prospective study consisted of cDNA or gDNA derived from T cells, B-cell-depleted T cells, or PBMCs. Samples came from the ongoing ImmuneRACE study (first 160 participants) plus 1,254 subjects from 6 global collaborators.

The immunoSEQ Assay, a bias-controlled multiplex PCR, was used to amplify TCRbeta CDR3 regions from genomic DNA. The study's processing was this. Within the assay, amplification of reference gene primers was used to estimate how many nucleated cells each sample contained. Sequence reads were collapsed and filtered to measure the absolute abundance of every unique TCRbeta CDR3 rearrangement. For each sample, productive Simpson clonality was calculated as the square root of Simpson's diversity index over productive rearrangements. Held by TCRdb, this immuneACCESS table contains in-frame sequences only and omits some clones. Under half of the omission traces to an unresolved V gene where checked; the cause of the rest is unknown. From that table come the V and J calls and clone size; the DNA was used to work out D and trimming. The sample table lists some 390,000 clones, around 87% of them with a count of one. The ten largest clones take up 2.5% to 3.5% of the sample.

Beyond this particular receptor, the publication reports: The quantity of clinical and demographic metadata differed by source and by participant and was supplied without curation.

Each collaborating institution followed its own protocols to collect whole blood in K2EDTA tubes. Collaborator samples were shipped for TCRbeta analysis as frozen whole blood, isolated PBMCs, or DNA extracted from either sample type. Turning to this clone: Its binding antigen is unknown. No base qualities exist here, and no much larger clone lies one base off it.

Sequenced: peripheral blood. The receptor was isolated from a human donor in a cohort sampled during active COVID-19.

CDR3 reads: CASGTGRNSPLHF. The DNA is TGTGCCAGCGGGACAGGGCGGAATTCACCCCTCCACTTT. The chain links TRBV12-3 or TRBV12-4 with TRBJ1-6; 9 junctional bases match TRBD1. The CDR3 sequence holds 13 residues, the cysteine and phenylalanine included. The only DNA kept is the CDR3, 39 bases in frame from the first base. After removal of 8 bases from V and 7 bases from J, the junction retains 3 bases not matched to a gene.